This T cell receptor (beta chain) was identified during a study of technical replicates of blood from several donors. The assay was immunoSEQ multiplex PCR, and TCRdb's table has in-frame clones only and misses some. The table lists roughly 60,000 clones, around 96% of them singletons. CDR1 and CDR2 (germline): ENHRY, SYGVKD. V gave up 10 bases and J gave up 3 bases; unmatched junction bases: 7. The CDR3 runs 13 residues. The gene calls are TRBV10-3 and TRBJ1-2, with TRBD1 matching 8 bases. Sequencing was carried out using PBMCs. The clonotype comes from a human donor in good health. Some clones in this sample may be carry-over from other donors' samples. The CDR3 loop is CASAGTGHYGYTF. CDR3 DNA: TGTGCCAGCGCCGGGACAGGCCACTATGGCTACACCTTC.